The following is a T cell receptor (beta chain) sequence with its context. Its target is unknown. The sample is drawn from a study of identical twins. MiXCR, applied by TCRdb to the 5' RACE reads, yields one record per CDR3 protein. The sample shows a few hundred thousand distinct CDR3 sequences, more than 9% of them seen only once. Findings and limits, study-wide: Excess sharing by twins proved weaker in beta out-of-frame sequences.

Germline CDR1 and CDR2: SGHTA and FQGTGA. This CDR3 is 18 amino acids long. The V gene end was trimmed by 1 base and the J gene end by 5 bases; junction bases not matched to a gene: 10. The same sample was also used in a study of yellow fever vaccine responses in identical twins.

Sequencing was performed on PBMCs. The V and J genes are TRBV7-3 and TRBJ2-3, with 12 bases aligning to TRBD2. This receptor was identified in a woman younger than 35 in good health. The chain's CDR3 is CASSLRGPSGGAGDTQYF. DNA of the CDR3: TGTGCCAGCAGCTTAAGAGGCCCTAGCGGGGGGGCCGGAGATACGCAGTATTTT. Variable domain in full (rest from reference TRBV7-3 and TRBJ2-3): GAGVSQTPSNKVTEKGKYVELRCDPISGHTALYWYRQSLGQGPEFLIYFQGTGAADDSGLPNDRFFAVRPEGSVSTLKIQRTERGDSAVYLCASSLRGPSGGAGDTQYFGPGTRLTVL.